The 19 T cell receptor beta chains listed next were all sequenced from one sample in a study of memory CD4+ T cells and cytomegalovirus serostatus. The sort gate was single viable CD3+CD4+CD8-CD45RO+ cells for memory CD4+ T cells. Assay: immunoSEQ multiplex PCR; the TCRdb copy retains only in-frame clones and omits some. The sample holds roughly 56,000 clones, about 80% seen once. What was sequenced was memory CD4+ T cells from blood. The receptors were gathered from an adult in good health and CMV-seronegative.

This chain links TRBV5-8 with TRBJ1-1; 10 bases align to TRBD1. The ends lost 3 bases at V and 1 base at J; junction bases unmatched: 3. The CDR3 has 15 residues. Per germline, CDR1 SGHTS and CDR2 YDEGEE. The CDR3 nucleotides read TGTGCCAGCAGCTGGGGGACAGGGGCGAACACTGAAGCTTTCTTT. Its translation: CASSWGTGANTEAFF.

V is TRBV5-1 and J is TRBJ2-1; TRBD2 matches 10 bases. CDR1 is SGHRS and CDR2 is YFSETQ in the germline V gene. After removal of 2 bases from V and 9 bases from J, the junction contained 5 bases not matched to a gene. The CDR3 sequence is 14 residues long. CDR3 in amino acids: CASSFQAGGREQFF. CDR3 coding DNA: TGCGCCAGCAGCTTCCAAGCGGGGGGGCGTGAGCAGTTCTTC.

The rearrangement uses TRBV10-3 and TRBJ2-1; D is perhaps TRBD2 (5 bases). The CDR3 has 13 amino acids. CDR1 is ENHRY, CDR2 SYGVKD, per germline. V was clipped by 10 bases and J by 4 bases, with 14 bases between them. In nucleotides, the CDR3 is TGTGCCACCGCGCGGACTTCTTACAATGAGCAGTTCTTC. Protein product: CATARTSYNEQFF.

This clone was observed once. CDR3 sequence reads: CATRTSSPHEQYF. The CDR3 DNA follows: TGCGCCACCAGGACTAGTTCTCCCCACGAGCAGTACTTC. V usage is TRBV10-2 and J usage is TRBJ2-7; 7 bases map to TRBD2. The CDR3 is 13 residues long. The germline V gene has CDR1 WSHSY and CDR2 SAAADI. After removal of 10 bases from V and 5 bases from J, the junction contained 11 bases not matched to a gene.

The CDR3 DNA reads as TGTGCCAGCAGCTTAGGCGGGACAGGGATACAAGAGACCCAGTACTTC. Translation gives CASSLGGTGIQETQYF. This chain joins TRBV7-2 and TRBJ2-5; 9 nucleotides agree with TRBD1. J lost 2 bases, V lost 1 base, and 5 bases had no gene match. CDR3 length equals 16 residues. Germline V gene lookup returns CDR1 SGHTA and CDR2 FQGNSA.

The DNA of the CDR3 is TGTGCCAGTAGTATATCCGGCCGAGGGGAGACCCAGTACTTC. As protein: CASSISGRGETQYF. V and J are TRBV19 and TRBJ2-5, with D maybe TRBD2 (5 bases). The CDR3 loop spans 14 amino acids. Trimming shortened V by 2 bases and J by 5 bases, and 12 bases separated the two germline ends. Germline CDR1 LNHDA, CDR2 SQIVND (reference sequence). The full variable domain, rest sourced from reference TRBV19 and TRBJ2-5, is DGGITQSPKYLFRKEGQNVTLSCEQNLNHDAMYWYRQDPGQGLRLIYYSQIVNDFQKGDIAEGYSVSREKKESFPLTVTSAQKNPTAFYLCASSISGRGETQYFGPGTRLLVL.

This clone was seen only a few times. The J gene is TRBJ2-3, the V gene TRBV6-6; 9 bases line up with TRBD1. V shed 6 bases and J 1 base; nucleotides not matched to a gene: 5. CDR3 length: 15 amino acids. Germline assignment: CDR1 MNHNY and CDR2 SVGAGI (reference sequence). The CDR3 sequence is CASRLRQGGTDTQYF. The DNA for the CDR3 is TGTGCCAGCAGGTTAAGACAGGGGGGCACAGATACGCAGTATTTT.

The table lists this clone with a count of one. V usage is TRBV5-1 and J usage is TRBJ1-5, with no clear D. In germline, CDR1 is SGHRS, CDR2 YFSETQ. This CDR3 contains 15 residues. V gave up 0 bases and J gave up 0 bases, with 7 bases separating them. Written as DNA, the CDR3 is TGCGCCAGCAGCTTGGGGCAGAATAGCAATCAGCCCCAGCATTTT. Protein product: CASSLGQNSNQPQHF.

The J gene is TRBJ1-2, the V gene TRBV7-8; 10 bases are a match to TRBD1. The V and J ends lost 3 bases and 6 bases, in that order; junction bases with no gene match: 4. Germline CDR1 and CDR2: SGHVS and FQNEAQ. This CDR3 region has 14 residues. The CDR3 nucleotides are TGTGCCAGCAGCTTGGGGACAGGGGAACATGGCTACACCTTC. Protein sequence: CASSLGTGEHGYTF.

The chain couples TRBV7-2 to TRBJ2-3; D gene uncertain. The CDR3 contains 16 residues. V was cut by 5 bases and J by 0 bases, with 15 bases left in between. Germline CDR1 and CDR2: SGHTA and FQGNSA. This CDR3 is CASSERPGFSTDTQYF. As DNA, the CDR3 is TGTGCCAGCAGCGAAAGGCCCGGGTTTAGCACAGATACGCAGTATTTT.

The V call is TRBV2, the J call TRBJ2-1; D gene ambiguous. This CDR3 has 13 residues. Germline CDR1 and CDR2: SNHLY and FYNNEI. V lost 6 bases and J lost 4, with 10 bases in between. CDR3 sequence: CASRGPFYNEQFF. CDR3 sequence (DNA): TGTGCCAGCAGGGGCCCGTTTTACAATGAGCAGTTCTTC.

The gene calls are TRBV7-2 and TRBJ1-2, with D unresolved. Germline CDR1 SGHTA, CDR2 FQGNSA. The V end lost 4 bases, the J end lost 0 bases, and 6 bases lay between the germline ends. This CDR3 has 13 residues. The CDR3 sequence: CASSSVANYGYTF. The CDR3 DNA reads as TGTGCCAGCAGCTCCGTAGCTAACTATGGCTACACCTTC.

The chain couples TRBV18 to TRBJ2-3; 10 nucleotides agree with TRBD1. Trimming at V came to 3 bases and at J to 6 bases, leaving 3 bases not matched to a gene. The CDR3 has 14 amino acids. Germline-derived CDR1 and CDR2 are KGHSH and LQKENI. CDR3 residues: CASSPGQGSDTQYF. The CDR3 DNA reads TGTGCCAGCTCACCGGGACAGGGGAGCGATACGCAGTATTTT.

This rearrangement joins TRBV5-1 to TRBJ2-5; TRBD2 aligns across 16 bases. V gave up 4 bases and J gave up 3 bases; unmatched junction bases: 6. The CDR3 contains 17 residues. In germline, CDR1 is SGHRS, CDR2 YFSETQ. The CDR3 sequence: CASSVGTSGGGEETQYF. The CDR3, as DNA: TGCGCCAGCAGCGTCGGGACTAGCGGGGGGGGTGAAGAGACCCAGTACTTC.

V gene TRBV15 combines with J gene TRBJ2-1, with TRBD1 matching over 9 bases. CDR3 length: 15 amino acids. Germline values: CDR1 LNHNV, CDR2 YYDKDF (reference sequence). Unmatched junction bases numbered 2, after V lost 1 base and J lost 4 bases. CDR3 region: CATSRGDRAYNEQFF. DNA of the CDR3: TGTGCCACCAGCAGAGGGGACAGGGCTTACAATGAGCAGTTCTTC. Together with reference TRBV15 and TRBJ2-1, the CDR3 gives the full variable domain: DAMVIQNPRYQVTQFGKPVTLSCSQTLNHNVMYWYQQKSSQAPKLLFHYYDKDFNNEADTPDNFQSRRPNTSFCFLDIRSPGLGDTAMYLCATSRGDRAYNEQFFGPGTRLTVL.

This chain links TRBV5-6 with TRBJ2-7, with D possibly called TRBD1 or TRBD2 (5 bases each). V was trimmed by 2 bases and J by 0 bases, leaving 9 bases between them. The V gene's germline CDR1 is SGHDT and CDR2 YYEEEE. The CDR3 is 14 residues long. The CDR3 region is CASSLTGLSYEQYF. Written as DNA, the CDR3 is TGTGCCAGCAGCTTAACAGGACTCTCCTACGAGCAGTACTTC.

The CDR3 is CASSIGRGTTDTQYF. As DNA, the CDR3 is TGTGCCAGCTCGATTGGGAGAGGGACCACAGATACGCAGTATTTT. This chain joins TRBV18 and TRBJ2-3; D might be TRBD1 or TRBD2, each matching 5 bases. Germline V gene data show CDR1 as KGHSH and CDR2 as LQKENI. Trimming pared 6 bases from V and 2 bases from J, leaving 15 bases between. The CDR3 runs to 15 residues.

This chain links TRBV6-5 with TRBJ1-5, with D tentatively TRBD1 (5 bases). CDR1 is MNHEY, CDR2 SVGAGI, per germline. Trimming cost V 6 bases and J 0 bases, with 12 bases left between them. This CDR3 has 15 residues. CDR3 amino acids: CASSLGGNSNQPQHF. In DNA form, the CDR3 reads TGTGCCAGCAGCCTCGGGGGGAATAGCAATCAGCCCCAGCATTTT.

This clone turned up a few times. This chain joins TRBV7-9 and TRBJ2-5; no clear D. The CDR3 spans 13 residues. Deletions cut 4 bases from V and 2 bases from J, with 8 bases between. Germline CDR1 reads SEHNR; CDR2 reads FQNEAQ (reference sequence). CDR3 nucleotide sequence: TGTGCCAGCAGCTCGGACGGACAAGAGACCCAGTACTTC. This sequence encodes CASSSDGQETQYF.